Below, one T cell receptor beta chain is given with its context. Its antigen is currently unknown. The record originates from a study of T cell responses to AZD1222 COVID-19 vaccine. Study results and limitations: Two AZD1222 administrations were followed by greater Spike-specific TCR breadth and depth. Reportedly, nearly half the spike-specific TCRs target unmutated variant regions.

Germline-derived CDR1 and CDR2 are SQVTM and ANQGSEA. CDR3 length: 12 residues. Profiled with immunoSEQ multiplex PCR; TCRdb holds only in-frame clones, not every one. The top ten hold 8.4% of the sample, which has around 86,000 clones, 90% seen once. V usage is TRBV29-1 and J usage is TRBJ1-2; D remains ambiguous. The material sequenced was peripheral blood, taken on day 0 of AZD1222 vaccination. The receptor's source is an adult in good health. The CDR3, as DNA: TGCGTATTTTCCGGTCCTAACTATGGCTACACCTTC. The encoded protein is CVFSGPNYGYTF. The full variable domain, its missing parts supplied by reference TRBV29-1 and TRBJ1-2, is SAVISQKPSRDICQRGTSLTIQCQVDSQVTMMFWYRQQPGQSLTLIATANQGSEATYESGFVIDKFPISRPNLTFSTLTVSNMSPEDSSIYLCVFSGPNYGYTFGSGTRLTVV.